The 3 T cell receptor beta chains below were found in one sample sequenced in a study of PD-1 blockade in classical Hodgkin lymphoma. There was relapse after autologous stem cell transplantation in every patient, and there was variation in brentuximab vedotin exposure. The method was immunoSEQ multiplex PCR; TCRdb's version includes in-frame clones alone and lacks a portion of them. The data hold tens of thousands of clones, with roughly 80% observed a single time. The sample in question was peripheral blood mononuclear cells (PBMCs), obtained at baseline. These receptors were taken from a human donor with classical Hodgkin lymphoma.

The chain combines TRBV27 with TRBJ1-2, with 10 bases identical to TRBD1. The CDR3 runs 16 residues. Germline V CDR1 and CDR2: MNHEY, SMNVEV (reference sequence). V shed 0 bases and J 8 bases; nucleotides not matched to a gene: 9. CDR3 protein: CASSLSQDRGLGGYTF. Here the CDR3 DNA reads TGTGCCAGCAGTTTATCTCAAGACAGGGGGCTGGGGGGCTACACCTTC.

Worth noting for this clone: The sample has other DNA sequences that encode this CDR3 too. The V call is TRBV7-3, the J call TRBJ2-7, with D possibly matching TRBD2 (6 bases). The CDR3 sequence is 15 residues long. Germline assignment: CDR1 SGHTA and CDR2 FQGTGA. Trimming took 2 bases from V and 0 from J, leaving 11 bases between them. This CDR3 is CASSLGTGLSYEQYF. CDR3 nucleotides: TGTGCCAGCAGCTTAGGGACGGGACTCTCCTACGAGCAGTACTTC.

The gene calls are TRBV7-7 and TRBJ2-2, with D possibly TRBD1 on 5 matching bases. Germline CDR1 SSHAT, CDR2 FNYEAQ (reference sequence). The CDR3 covers 15 residues. Trimming removed 0 bases at V and 5 bases at J, with 10 bases between. The CDR3 region has the DNA TGTGCCAGCAGCTTAGCAGGGGCCGGGACCGGGGAGCTGTTTTTT. Its translation is CASSLAGAGTGELFF.